These 11 T cell receptor beta chains originate from one sample sequenced in a study of cytomegalovirus exposure and HLA in healthy donors. Researchers ran the PCR with 60 Vbeta and 13 Jbeta primers. Sequencing was performed with immunoSEQ multiplex PCR; in TCRdb, only in-frame clones are kept and a portion is missing. The sample shows 100,000 to 120,000 clones, over 12% of them seen only once. Input material: PBMCs. The receptors were gathered from a female donor in good health and CMV-seronegative.

Comment on this clone: One junction end does not reproduce the germline sequence, and a read error may be involved. CDR3 nucleotides: TGTGCCAGCAGCCGGACAGCCTACACAGATGCGCAGTATTTT. Its translation is CASSRTAYTDAQYF. The chain recombines TRBV6-1 with TRBJ2-3; D perhaps matches TRBD1 (6 bases). Germline CDR1 is MNHNS and CDR2 is SASEGT. The CDR3 loop spans 14 amino acids.

In its sample, this clone was seen a few times. The CDR3 spells CASSKARGQPQHF. The CDR3 region has the DNA TGTGCCAGTAGTAAGGCAAGAGGTCAGCCCCAGCATTTT. The chain carries TRBV19 and TRBJ1-5, with D hard to call. The CDR3 has 13 amino acids. Trimming took off 4 bases at V and 6 bases at J, with 10 bases between the two ends. Germline CDR1 LNHDA, CDR2 SQIVND (reference sequence). Full variable domain (rest looked up from reference TRBV19 and TRBJ1-5): DGGITQSPKYLFRKEGQNVTLSCEQNLNHDAMYWYRQDPGQGLRLIYYSQIVNDFQKGDIAEGYSVSREKKESFPLTVTSAQKNPTAFYLCASSKARGQPQHFGDGTRLSIL.

By share, this clone ranks as medium-sized (0.01 to 0.1%). Additional DNA sequences in this sample encode the identical CDR3. The chain links TRBV19 to TRBJ2-5; maybe TRBD2 (5 bases). Trimming shortened V by 6 bases and J by 4 bases, and 9 bases separated the two germline ends. In germline, CDR1 is LNHDA, CDR2 SQIVND (reference sequence). The CDR3 consists of 12 residues. The CDR3 nucleotides read TGTGCCAGTAGGCAGGCGGGAGAGACCCAGTACTTC. Protein: CASRQAGETQYF.

In this sample, this clone turned up a few times. The rearrangement uses TRBV9 and TRBJ1-1; the D is unclear. V was cut by 0 bases and J by 1 base, with 13 bases left in between. Germline V gives CDR1 SGDLS, CDR2 YYNGEE. The CDR3 has 16 residues. For the CDR3, the DNA is TGTGCCAGCAGCGTAGGTATTGGGCAGGAGAACACTGAAGCTTTCTTT. This translates into CASSVGIGQENTEAFF.

The V call is TRBV5-1, the J call TRBJ2-3; 8 bases are shared with TRBD1. The CDR3 length is 16 residues. V shed 5 bases and J 1 base; nucleotides not matched to a gene: 9. The germline V gene has CDR1 SGHRS and CDR2 YFSETQ. The CDR3 DNA follows: TGCGCCAGCAGGGAAACCAGGGGGCCTGGCACAGATACGCAGTATTTT. Residues: CASRETRGPGTDTQYF. Together with reference TRBV5-1 and TRBJ2-3, the CDR3 gives the full variable domain: KAGVTQTPRYLIKTRGQQVTLSCSPISGHRSVSWYQQTPGQGLQFLFEYFSETQRNKGNFPGRFSGRQFSNSRSEMNVSTLELGDSALYLCASRETRGPGTDTQYFGPGTRLTVL.

This clone was found a few times. This rearrangement joins TRBV5-4 to TRBJ2-3; D call uncertain. Trimming took 1 base from V and 2 from J, leaving 14 bases between them. The CDR3 totals 16 residues. Germline assignment: CDR1 SGHNT and CDR2 YYREEE (reference sequence). CDR3 in amino acids: CASSLSGPYDTDTQYF. For the CDR3, the DNA is TGTGCCAGCAGCTTGTCTGGGCCTTACGACACAGATACGCAGTATTTT. Full variable domain (remainder filled in from reference TRBV5-4 and TRBJ2-3): ETGVTQSPTHLIKTRGQQVTLRCSSQSGHNTVSWYQQALGQGPQFIFQYYREEENGRGNFPPRFSGLQFPNYSSELNVNALELDDSALYLCASSLSGPYDTDTQYFGPGTRLTVL.

This clone was detected only a few times. V and J are TRBV30 and TRBJ1-5, with 8 nucleotides matching TRBD1. Germline V gene lookup returns CDR1 GTSNPN and CDR2 SVGIG (reference sequence). With 4 bases clipped from V and 3 bases from J, the junction kept 8 bases outside the gene matches. The CDR3 runs to 15 residues. The chain's CDR3 is CAWTHRGSNNQPQHF. CDR3 sequence (DNA): TGTGCCTGGACCCACAGGGGGTCGAACAATCAGCCCCAGCATTTT. Looking up the rest from reference TRBV30 and TRBJ1-5 gives the full variable domain: SQTIHQWPATLVQPVGSPLSLECTVEGTSNPNLYWYRQAAGRGLQLLFYSVGIGQISSEVPQNLSASRPQDRQFILSSKKLLLSDSGFYLCAWTHRGSNNQPQHFGDGTRLSIL.

The rearrangement uses TRBV5-1 and TRBJ2-7; the D is unclear. This CDR3 is built from 12 residues. CDR1 is SGHRS, CDR2 YFSETQ, per germline. V lost 3 bases, J lost 1 base, and 5 bases lay in between. In nucleotides, the CDR3 is TGCGCCAGCAGCTCCCTTTCCTACGAGCAGTACTTC. As protein: CASSSLSYEQYF.

The gene calls are TRBV25-1 and TRBJ1-5; tentative D call: TRBD1 (5 bases). The V end lost 10 bases, the J end lost 4 bases, and 11 bases lay between the germline ends. The length of the CDR3 is 12 residues. Germline V gene data show CDR1 as MGHDK and CDR2 as SYGVNS. CDR3 residues: CATREGNQPQHF. CDR3 DNA sequence: TGTGCCACCAGGGAGGGGAATCAGCCCCAGCATTTT.

Only a few counts were recorded for this clone. The chain carries TRBV7-6 and TRBJ2-7; 9 nucleotides agree with TRBD1. V was pared by 1 base and J by 3 bases, with 4 bases of the junction left unmatched. The CDR3 covers 15 residues. The germline V gene has CDR1 SGHVS and CDR2 FNYEAQ. The DNA for the CDR3 is TGTGCCAGCAGCTTAGGAGGGACAGGGCTCTACGAGCAGTACTTC. It codes for CASSLGGTGLYEQYF.

The chain has TRBV5-8 and TRBJ2-2, with TRBD2 as a possible D gene (5 bases). CDR3 length: 14 amino acids. V lost 3 bases, J lost 1 base, and 7 bases lay in between. CDR1 and CDR2 from the germline V gene are SGHTS and YDEGEE. The CDR3 sequence: CASSWERNTGELFF. The CDR3 coding sequence is TGTGCCAGCAGCTGGGAGAGGAACACCGGGGAGCTGTTTTTT.